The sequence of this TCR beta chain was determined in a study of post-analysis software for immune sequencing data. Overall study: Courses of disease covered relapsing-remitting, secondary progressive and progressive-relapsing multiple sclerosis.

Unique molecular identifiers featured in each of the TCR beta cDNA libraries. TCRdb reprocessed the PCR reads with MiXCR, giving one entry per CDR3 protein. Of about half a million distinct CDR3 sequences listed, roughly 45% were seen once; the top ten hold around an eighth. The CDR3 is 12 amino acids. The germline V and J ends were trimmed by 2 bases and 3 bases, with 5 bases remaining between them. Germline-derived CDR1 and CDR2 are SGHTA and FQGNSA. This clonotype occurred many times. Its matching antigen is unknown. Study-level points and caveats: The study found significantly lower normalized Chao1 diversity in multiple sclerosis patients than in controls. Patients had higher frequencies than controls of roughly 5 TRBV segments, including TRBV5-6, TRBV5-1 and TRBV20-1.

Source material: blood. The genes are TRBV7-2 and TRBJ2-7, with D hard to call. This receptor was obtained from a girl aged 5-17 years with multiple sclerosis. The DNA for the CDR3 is TGTGCCAGCAGCTTATCCGACTACGAGCAGTACTTC. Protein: CASSLSDYEQYF.